These 15 T cell receptor beta chains originate from one sample sequenced in a study of blood T cell repertoires in COVID-19. Data came from immunoSEQ multiplex PCR; TCRdb stores just in-frame clones and leaves some out. The sample contains about half a million clones, about 88% of which appear only once. The sequencing sample was made of PBMCs or T cells enriched from blood (not recorded which). The receptors shown here come from an older woman who had recovered from COVID-19.

V and J are TRBV5-1 and TRBJ2-7, with a weak D call TRBD1 (5 bases). The germline CDR1 and CDR2 sequences are SGHRS and YFSETQ. CDR3 length: 15 amino acids. Trimming took off 1 base at V and 2 bases at J, with 13 bases between the two ends. CDR3 nucleotide sequence: TGCGCCAGCAGCTTGCAAGGGGTCCGAACCTACGAGCAGTACGTC. Translation: CASSLQGVRTYEQYV.

This chain connects TRBV12-3 or TRBV12-4 to TRBJ1-5, with D perhaps TRBD1 (5 bases). With 4 bases removed from V and 9 bases from J, the gap between germline ends came to 13 bases. CDR3 length: 13 amino acids. CDR3: CASSWGDGAPQHF. CDR3 coding DNA: TGTGCCAGCAGTTGGGGGGATGGGGCGCCCCAGCATTTT.

The chain has TRBV6-5 and TRBJ2-3; 8 positions match TRBD1. The CDR3 spans 13 residues. Unmatched junction bases numbered 5, after V lost 7 bases and J lost 5 bases. The germline V gene has CDR1 MNHEY and CDR2 SVGAGI. The CDR3 loop reads CASKDRVLDTQYF. The DNA of the CDR3 is TGTGCCAGCAAGGACAGGGTGTTAGATACGCAGTATTTT.

V and J are TRBV6-2 or TRBV6-3 and TRBJ2-3; D gene uncertain. This CDR3 has 11 amino acids. The V and J ends lost 5 bases and 5 bases respectively, with 5 bases between them. CDR1 is MNHEY, CDR2 SVGEGT, per germline. The DNA for the CDR3 is TGTGCCAGCAGTGATAGAGATACGCAGTATTTT. This sequence encodes CASSDRDTQYF.

The V and J genes are TRBV12-3 or TRBV12-4 and TRBJ1-5; 7 bases line up with TRBD1. The V and J ends lost 8 bases and 9 bases, in that order; junction bases with no gene match: 4. This CDR3 contains 11 residues. The CDR3 DNA reads as TGTGCCAGCGCATCAGGGGGGCCCCAGCATTTT. Amino acids: CASASGGPQHF.

This clone came up once. This sequence joins TRBV10-3 and TRBJ2-2, with D tentatively TRBD1 (5 bases). Trimming took 7 bases from V and 3 from J, leaving 9 bases between them. Germline V gene data show CDR1 as ENHRY and CDR2 as SYGVKD. The CDR3 is 13 residues long. CDR3 sequence reads: CAINRKDTGELFF. The CDR3 coding sequence is TGTGCCATCAACAGGAAGGACACCGGGGAGCTGTTTTTT.

The chain joins TRBV5-1 to TRBJ2-3; D is unresolved. This CDR3 comprises 14 residues. CDR1 and CDR2 from the germline V gene are SGHRS and YFSETQ. Trimming took off 0 bases at V and 2 bases at J, with 7 bases between the two ends. Written as DNA, the CDR3 is TGCGCCAGCAGCTTGGCTAGTATCACAGATACGCAGTATTTT. It specifies CASSLASITDTQYF.

The chain carries TRBV5-1 and TRBJ1-2; weak D call: TRBD1 (5 bases). The CDR3 contains 15 residues. V lost 9 bases, J lost 1 base, and 19 bases lay in between. Germline CDR1 SGHRS, CDR2 YFSETQ. The CDR3 is CATKAGQGFNYGYTF. CDR3 nucleotides: TGCGCCACCAAAGCCGGACAAGGCTTTAACTATGGCTACACCTTC.

V usage is TRBV24-1 and J usage is TRBJ2-1; 8 nucleotides align to TRBD1. J was trimmed by 6 bases and V by 3 bases; bases with no gene match: 6. Germline V gives CDR1 KGHDR, CDR2 SFDVKD. The CDR3 is made up of 15 amino acids. The CDR3 DNA reads TGTGCCACCAGTGATCAGGGACAGGATTTCAATGAGCAGTTCTTC. Translation: CATSDQGQDFNEQFF.

This chain's CDR3 is CASSLGPDRYEHGYTF. CDR3 DNA sequence: TGCGCCAGCAGCTTGGGGCCAGACAGATATGAGCATGGCTACACCTTC. This chain uses TRBV5-1 with TRBJ1-2, with D maybe TRBD1 (5 bases). The CDR3 is 16 residues long. Trimming removed 0 bases from V and 6 bases from J, with 18 bases in between. The germline V gene has CDR1 SGHRS and CDR2 YFSETQ.

The chain uses TRBV5-1 and TRBJ2-2, with D tentatively TRBD2 (5 bases). The V gene lost 4 bases and the J gene lost 4 bases, with 11 bases spanning the gap. CDR3 length: 14 amino acids. Germline V lookup: CDR1 SGHRS, CDR2 YFSETQ. The CDR3 DNA follows: TGCGCCAGCAGCCGGGATGGGGTCACCGGGGAGCTGTTTTTT. Its translation is CASSRDGVTGELFF.

This clone was recorded only once. This chain links TRBV3-1 (or the pseudogene TRBV3-2) with TRBJ2-2, with 8 bases aligning to TRBD2. V shed 11 bases, J shed 8 bases, and the junction held 7 bases outside the gene matches. CDR1 LGHDT and CDR2 YNNKEL come from the germline V gene (reference sequence). The CDR3 totals 12 residues. The CDR3 DNA reads TGTGCCTCCAGCGGGGGAGAGGGGGAGCTGTTTTTT. Its translation: CASSGGEGELFF.

The chain carries TRBV7-9 and TRBJ2-1; perhaps TRBD1 as D (6 bases). Deletions cut 1 base from V and 6 bases from J, with 19 bases between. CDR1 is SEHNR, CDR2 FQNEAQ, per germline (reference sequence). This CDR3 region has 17 residues. Written as DNA, the CDR3 is TGTGCCAGCAGCTTAGTGTCGGCCAGGGGCCTCCTCAATGAGCAGTTCTTC. This gives the protein CASSLVSARGLLNEQFF.

J is TRBJ2-1 and V is TRBV6-1; 10 nucleotides agree with TRBD1. V lost 4 bases to trimming and J lost 7 bases; unmatched junction nucleotides: 13. The CDR3 has 17 amino acids. Germline values: CDR1 MNHNS, CDR2 SASEGT. The chain's CDR3 is CASSAVHRQGARNEQFF. In DNA form, the CDR3 reads TGTGCCAGCAGTGCCGTACACCGACAGGGGGCGCGGAATGAGCAGTTCTTC.

V usage is TRBV28 and J usage is TRBJ1-1; the match to TRBD1 covers 7 bases. The CDR3 is 14 residues long. Germline assignment: CDR1 MDHEN and CDR2 SYDVKM. V shed 6 bases and J 11 bases; nucleotides not matched to a gene: 15. The CDR3 is CASSLSGQGERAFF. CDR3 coding DNA: TGTGCCAGCAGCCTCTCAGGGCAGGGGGAGAGGGCTTTCTTT. Complete variable domain (other parts from reference TRBV28 and TRBJ1-1): DVKVTQSSRYLVKRTGEKVFLECVQDMDHENMFWYRQDPGLGLRLIYFSYDVKMKEKGDIPEGYSVSREKKERFSLILESASTNQTSMYLCASSLSGQGERAFFGQGTRLTVV.